Sequencing of this TCR beta chain was carried out in a study of Graves' ophthalmopathy and Graves' hyperthyroidism. Study findings and constraints: The majority of expanded thyroid clonotypes above 0.001 frequency also occurred in blood.

Fresh peripheral blood, roughly 10 ml, was the PBMC source. The V gene's germline CDR1 is SGHRS and CDR2 YFSETQ. V trimming: 4 bases; J trimming: 0 bases; junction bases outside the gene matches: 3. This CDR3 is 14 amino acids long. Amplification of the TCR beta CDR3 regions used RNA transcripts (as template). First-round RT-PCR relied on HTBI primers, and a second-round multiplex PCR came next. TCRdb passed the multiplex PCR reads through MiXCR, listing each CDR3 protein once. Seen here are 680,000 or so distinct CDR3 sequences, about a fifth observed once, and the top ten hold more than 5.5%. This clonotype was observed many times. The antigen is undetermined.

Sequenced sample: peripheral blood. This TCR was recovered from a woman under 30 with stable Graves' hyperthyroidism. Some clones in this sample may be carry-over from other donors' samples. J is TRBJ2-7 and V is TRBV5-1, with 8 nucleotides matching TRBD1. This CDR3 is CASSMDRASYEQYF. In DNA, the CDR3 is TGCGCCAGCAGCATGGACAGGGCCTCCTACGAGCAGTACTTC.